Below are 9 T cell receptor beta chains sequenced from a single sample in a study of T-cell memory formation after mild COVID-19. TCRdb reprocessed the 5' RACE reads with MiXCR, giving one entry per CDR3 protein. This table holds just over 400,000 distinct CDR3 sequences, 23% found once. Input material: PBMCs or a T cell subset sorted from them (not recorded which). These receptors were collected from an adult woman who had mild COVID-19 (a few samples of this study predate the infection). Cell type and time point are not known.

The chain couples TRBV28 to TRBJ2-7; 9 bases agree with TRBD2. CDR3 length equals 14 residues. The V gene's germline CDR1 is MDHEN and CDR2 SYDVKM. V gave up 8 bases and J gave up 1 base; unmatched junction bases: 6. DNA for the CDR3: TGTGCCAGCCAGATAGCGGGAGAATCCTACGAGCAGTACTTC. Protein product: CASQIAGESYEQYF.

There are a few counts of this clonotype. V and J are TRBV29-1 and TRBJ2-1; D might be TRBD2 (6 bases). Germline loops: CDR1 SQVTM, CDR2 ANQGSEA. Trimming removed 4 bases from V and 8 bases from J, with 18 bases in between. The CDR3 is 14 residues long. The CDR3 reads CSVVAGLHRDEQFF. The CDR3 nucleotides read TGCAGCGTTGTCGCGGGACTCCATAGGGATGAGCAGTTCTTC.

The chain combines TRBV4-1 with TRBJ2-5, with D perhaps assigned TRBD1 or TRBD2 (6 bases each). V was cut by 1 base and J by 9 bases, with 18 bases left in between. The CDR3 covers 15 residues. Germline CDR1 MGHRA, CDR2 YSYEKL. The CDR3: CASSQAWTPRGAQYF. Here the CDR3 DNA reads TGCGCCAGCAGCCAAGCATGGACACCGAGGGGGGCCCAGTACTTC.

This chain connects TRBV20-1 to TRBJ2-3, with TRBD2 matching over 10 bases. Trimming removed 2 bases from V and 6 bases from J; junction bases left unmatched: 5. This CDR3 has 14 amino acids. Germline values: CDR1 DFQATT, CDR2 SNEGSKA (reference sequence). The CDR3 DNA is TGCAGTGCTAGATCTAGCGGGGGTTGGGATACGCAGTATTTT. This encodes CSARSSGGWDTQYF.

CDR3 region: CASSPGQANTNEKLFF. Written as DNA, the CDR3 is TGCGCCAGCAGCCCGGGACAGGCAAACACCAATGAAAAACTGTTTTTT. The chain links TRBV5-1 to TRBJ1-4; TRBD1 agrees at 8 bases. The junction had 10 bases not matched to a gene; V was cut back by 4 bases and J by 5 bases. The CDR3 covers 16 residues. CDR1 is SGHRS and CDR2 is YFSETQ in the germline V gene.

This clonotype was observed many times. The chain carries TRBV7-2 and TRBJ1-2; D remains unclear. V lost 6 bases to trimming and J lost 1 base, with 9 bases between them. Germline CDR1 and CDR2: SGHTA and FQGNSA. The CDR3 spans 13 residues. In nucleotides, the CDR3 is TGTGCCAGCAGTGTCGAGGGTAACTATGGCTACACCTTC. Translated, it gives CASSVEGNYGYTF.

In nucleotides, the CDR3 is TGTGCCAGCAGCCCCGGACCAGGGGGCAATGTCAATCAGCCCCAGCATTTT. Its translation: CASSPGPGGNVNQPQHF. V is TRBV5-8 and J is TRBJ1-5; 8 nucleotides match TRBD1. The CDR3 runs 17 residues. Trimming at V came to 4 bases and at J to 3 bases, leaving 12 bases not matched to a gene. Germline CDR1 reads SGHTS; CDR2 reads YDEGEE.

This clonotype was seen many times. The genes are TRBV5-1 and TRBJ2-2, with D unresolved. CDR3 length: 11 residues. Germline V CDR1 and CDR2: SGHRS, YFSETQ. Trimming took 4 bases from V and 2 from J, leaving 0 bases between them. CDR3 region: CASSNTGELFF. The CDR3, as DNA: TGCGCCAGCAGCAACACCGGGGAGCTGTTTTTT.

This clonotype has a single count. The chain carries TRBV4-1 and TRBJ2-7; no reliable D call. The germline gives CDR1 MGHRA, CDR2 YSYEKL. The CDR3 is 14 residues long. Trimming left V 0 bases short and J 3 bases short, with 9 bases between. The DNA of the CDR3 is TGCGCCAGCAGCCAAGAAGGCCCAGTCTACGAGCAGTACTTC. Amino acids: CASSQEGPVYEQYF.